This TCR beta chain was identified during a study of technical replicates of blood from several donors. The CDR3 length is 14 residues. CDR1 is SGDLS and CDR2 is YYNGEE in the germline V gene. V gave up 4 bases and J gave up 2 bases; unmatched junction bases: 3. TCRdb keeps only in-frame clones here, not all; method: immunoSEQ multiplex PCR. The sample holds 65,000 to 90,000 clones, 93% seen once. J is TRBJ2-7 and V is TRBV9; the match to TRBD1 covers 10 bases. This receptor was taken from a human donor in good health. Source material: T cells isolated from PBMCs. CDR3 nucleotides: TGTGCCAGCAGCCCCGGACAGGGGGCCTACGAGCAGTACTTC. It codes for CASSPGQGAYEQYF.